This T cell receptor (beta chain) was recovered during a study of read filtering for tumor transcriptome and immune sequencing. The overall study: Patients were about 18 male and some 13 female, mean age around 66 years, range about 40 to 85. Transcriptome libraries were built from DNase-treated RNA.

Study outcomes and limitations: Around 82% of IR-seq clonotypes had a single read, yet these held around 4% of reads.

The library was built from 400 ng RNA with molecular barcoded adaptors for alpha/delta and beta/gamma chains. TCRdb reprocessed the reads via MiXCR and lists one record per CDR3 protein. The table lists 14,000 to 15,000 distinct CDR3 sequences, just over 20% of them singletons. The table lists this clonotype with many counts. The antigen remains undetermined. The sequenced material came from a population of CD138-negative cells sorted from bone marrow. The TCR sequence derives from a donor at least 40 years old with multiple myeloma.

CDR3 nucleotide sequence: TGTGCCAGTAGTATAGGGGCTAGCGGAAGCAACGTTTATGGGGCCAACGTCCTGACTTTC. This sequence encodes CASSIGASGSNVYGANVLTF. The chain joins TRBV19 to TRBJ2-6, with 7 bases aligning to TRBD2. The J segment lost 3 bases and the V segment lost 1 base, leaving 15 bases of the junction unmatched. Germline lookup yields CDR1 LNHDA and CDR2 SQIVND (reference sequence). This CDR3 is 20 amino acids long.